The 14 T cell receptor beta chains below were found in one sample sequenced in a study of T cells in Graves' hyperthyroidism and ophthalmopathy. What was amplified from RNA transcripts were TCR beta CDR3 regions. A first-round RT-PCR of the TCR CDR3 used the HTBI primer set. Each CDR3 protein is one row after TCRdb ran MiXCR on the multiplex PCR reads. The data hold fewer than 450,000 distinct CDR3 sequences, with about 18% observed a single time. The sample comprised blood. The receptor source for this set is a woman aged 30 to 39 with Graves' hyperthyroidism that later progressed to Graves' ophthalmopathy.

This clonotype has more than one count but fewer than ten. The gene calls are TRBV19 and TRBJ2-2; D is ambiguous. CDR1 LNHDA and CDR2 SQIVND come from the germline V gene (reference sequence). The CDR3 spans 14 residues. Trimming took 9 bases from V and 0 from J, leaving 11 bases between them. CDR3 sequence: CASEVIPNTGELFF. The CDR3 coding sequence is TGTGCCAGCGAAGTTATTCCGAACACCGGGGAGCTGTTTTTT.

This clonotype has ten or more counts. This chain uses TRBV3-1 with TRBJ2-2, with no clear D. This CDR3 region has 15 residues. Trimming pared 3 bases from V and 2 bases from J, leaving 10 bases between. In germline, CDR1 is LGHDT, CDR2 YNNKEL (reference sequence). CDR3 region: CASSQRGTNTGELFF. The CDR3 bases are TGTGCCAGCAGCCAGAGAGGAACCAACACCGGGGAGCTGTTTTTT.

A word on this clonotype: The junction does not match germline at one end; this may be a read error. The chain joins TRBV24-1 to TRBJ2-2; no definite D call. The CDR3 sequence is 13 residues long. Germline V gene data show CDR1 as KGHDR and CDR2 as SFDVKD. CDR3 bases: TGTGCCACCAGTGATTTTTTCACCGGAGAGCTGTTTTTT. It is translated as CATSDFFTGELFF.

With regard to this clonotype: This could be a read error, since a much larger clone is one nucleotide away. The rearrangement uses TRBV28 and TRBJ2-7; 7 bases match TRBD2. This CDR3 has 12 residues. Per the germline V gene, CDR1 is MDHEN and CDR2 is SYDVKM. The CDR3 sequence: CASAGRGWERYF. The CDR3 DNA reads TGTGCCAGCGCTGGGCGGGGGTGGGAGCGGTACTTC.

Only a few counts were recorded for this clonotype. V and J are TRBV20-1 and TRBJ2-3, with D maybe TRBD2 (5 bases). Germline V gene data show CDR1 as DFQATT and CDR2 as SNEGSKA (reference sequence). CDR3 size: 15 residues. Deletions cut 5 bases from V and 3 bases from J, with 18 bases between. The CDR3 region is CSAPRKKDLTDTQYF. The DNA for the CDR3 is TGCAGTGCTCCAAGAAAGAAGGACTTAACAGATACGCAGTATTTT.

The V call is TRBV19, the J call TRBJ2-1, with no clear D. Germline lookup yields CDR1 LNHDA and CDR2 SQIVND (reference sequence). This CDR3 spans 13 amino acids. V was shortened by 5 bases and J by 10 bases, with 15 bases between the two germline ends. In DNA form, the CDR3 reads TGTGCCAGTAGTGTCACAAGGTGGCGAGAGCAGTTCTTC. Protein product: CASSVTRWREQFF.

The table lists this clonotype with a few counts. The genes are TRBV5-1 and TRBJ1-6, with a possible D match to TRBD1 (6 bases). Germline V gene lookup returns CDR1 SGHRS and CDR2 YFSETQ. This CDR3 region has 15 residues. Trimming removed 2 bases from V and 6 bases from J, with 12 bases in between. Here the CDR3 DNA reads TGCGCCAGCAGCTTACTGGGACACTTTAATTCACCCCTCCACTTT. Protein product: CASSLLGHFNSPLHF. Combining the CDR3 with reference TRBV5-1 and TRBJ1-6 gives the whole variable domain KAGVTQTPRYLIKTRGQQVTLSCSPISGHRSVSWYQQTPGQGLQFLFEYFSETQRNKGNFPGRFSGRQFSNSRSEMNVSTLELGDSALYLCASSLLGHFNSPLHFGNGTRLTVT.

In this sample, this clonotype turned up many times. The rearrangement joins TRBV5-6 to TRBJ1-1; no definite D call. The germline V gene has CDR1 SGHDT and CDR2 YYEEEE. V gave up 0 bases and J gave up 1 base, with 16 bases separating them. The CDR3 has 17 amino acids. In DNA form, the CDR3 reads TGTGCCAGCAGCTTGGTAGTCCGCCGCACCAAGAACACTGAAGCTTTCTTT. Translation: CASSLVVRRTKNTEAFF.

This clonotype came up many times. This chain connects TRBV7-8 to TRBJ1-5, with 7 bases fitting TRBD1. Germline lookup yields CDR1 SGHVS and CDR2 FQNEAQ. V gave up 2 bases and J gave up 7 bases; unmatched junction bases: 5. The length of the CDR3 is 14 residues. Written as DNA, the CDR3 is TGTGCCAGCAGCTTATTAGGGGGCAGCCAGCCCCAGCATTTT. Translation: CASSLLGGSQPQHF.

CDR3 region: CASSPPSGSYDTQYF. DNA for the CDR3: TGTGCCAGCTCACCACCTAGCGGGAGTTACGATACGCAGTATTTT. The chain has TRBV18 and TRBJ2-3; the match to TRBD2 covers 9 bases. Germline V gives CDR1 KGHSH, CDR2 LQKENI. Germline trimming cut 0 bases from V and 6 bases from J; bases unmatched to any gene: 4. This CDR3 has 15 amino acids.

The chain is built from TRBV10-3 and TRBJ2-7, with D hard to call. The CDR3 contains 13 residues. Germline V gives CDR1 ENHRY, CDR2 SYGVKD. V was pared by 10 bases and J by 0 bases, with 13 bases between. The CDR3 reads CATRAFSSYEQYF. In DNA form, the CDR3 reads TGTGCCACGCGTGCCTTCAGCTCCTACGAGCAGTACTTC.

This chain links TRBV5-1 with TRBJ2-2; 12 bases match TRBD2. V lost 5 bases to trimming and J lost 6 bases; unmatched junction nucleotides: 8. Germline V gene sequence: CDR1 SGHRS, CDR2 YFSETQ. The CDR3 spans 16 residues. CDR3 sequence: CASRRTSGKLSGELFF. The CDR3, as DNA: TGCGCCAGCAGGAGGACTAGCGGGAAGCTCTCCGGGGAGCTGTTTTTT.

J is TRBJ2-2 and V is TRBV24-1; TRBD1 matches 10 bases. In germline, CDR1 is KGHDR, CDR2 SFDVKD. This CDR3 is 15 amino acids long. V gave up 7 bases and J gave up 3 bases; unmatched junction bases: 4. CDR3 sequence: CATRRGQGDTGELFF. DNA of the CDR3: TGTGCCACCAGGCGAGGACAGGGGGACACCGGGGAGCTGTTTTTT.

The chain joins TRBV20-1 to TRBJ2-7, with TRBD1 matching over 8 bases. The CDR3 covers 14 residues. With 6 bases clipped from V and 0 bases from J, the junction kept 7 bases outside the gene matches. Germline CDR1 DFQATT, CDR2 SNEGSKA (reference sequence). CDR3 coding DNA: TGCAGTGCCGCAAGGACAGGGATCTCCTACGAGCAGTACTTC. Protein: CSAARTGISYEQYF.